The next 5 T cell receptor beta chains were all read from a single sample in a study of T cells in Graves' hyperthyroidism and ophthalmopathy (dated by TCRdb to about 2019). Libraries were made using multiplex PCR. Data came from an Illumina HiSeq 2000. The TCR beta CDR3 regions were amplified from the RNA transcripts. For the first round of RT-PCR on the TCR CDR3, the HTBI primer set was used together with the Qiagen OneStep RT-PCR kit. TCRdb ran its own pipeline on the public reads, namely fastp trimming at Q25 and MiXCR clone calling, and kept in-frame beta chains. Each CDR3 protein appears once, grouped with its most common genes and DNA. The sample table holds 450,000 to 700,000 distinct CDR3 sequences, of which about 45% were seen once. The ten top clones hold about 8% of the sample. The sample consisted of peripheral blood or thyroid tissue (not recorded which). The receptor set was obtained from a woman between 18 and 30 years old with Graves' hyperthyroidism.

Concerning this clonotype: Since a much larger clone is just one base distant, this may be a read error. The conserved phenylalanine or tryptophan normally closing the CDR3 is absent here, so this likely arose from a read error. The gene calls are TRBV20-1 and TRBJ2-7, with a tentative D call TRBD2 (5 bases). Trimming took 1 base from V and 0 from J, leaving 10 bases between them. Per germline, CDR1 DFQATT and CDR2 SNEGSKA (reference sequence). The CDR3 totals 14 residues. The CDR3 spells CSARGRDSSYEQYL. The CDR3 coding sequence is TGCAGTGCTAGAGGTCGGGATAGCTCCTACGAGCAGTACTTA.

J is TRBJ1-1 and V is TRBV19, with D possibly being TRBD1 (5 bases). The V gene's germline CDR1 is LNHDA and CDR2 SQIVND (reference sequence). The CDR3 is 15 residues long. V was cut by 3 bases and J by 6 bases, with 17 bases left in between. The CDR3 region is CASSITGGTFAEAFF. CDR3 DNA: TGTGCCAGTAGTATTACGGGAGGGACTTTCGCTGAAGCTTTCTTT.

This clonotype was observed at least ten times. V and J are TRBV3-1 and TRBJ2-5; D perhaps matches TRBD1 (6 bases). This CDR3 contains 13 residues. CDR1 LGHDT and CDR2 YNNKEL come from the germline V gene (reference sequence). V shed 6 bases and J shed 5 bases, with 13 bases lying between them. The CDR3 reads CASRRTDKETQYF. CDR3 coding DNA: TGTGCCAGCAGACGGACAGATAAGGAGACCCAGTACTTC.

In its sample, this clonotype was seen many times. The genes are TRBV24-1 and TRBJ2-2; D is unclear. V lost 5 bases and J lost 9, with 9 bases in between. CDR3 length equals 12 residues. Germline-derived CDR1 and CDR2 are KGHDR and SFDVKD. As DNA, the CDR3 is TGTGCCACCAGTGGAAATAGTCGGGAGCTGTTTTTT. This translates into CATSGNSRELFF.

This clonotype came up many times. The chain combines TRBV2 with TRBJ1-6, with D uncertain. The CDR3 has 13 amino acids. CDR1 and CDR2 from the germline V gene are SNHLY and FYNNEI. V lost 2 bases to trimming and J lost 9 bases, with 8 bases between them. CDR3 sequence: CASSEPTGSPLHF. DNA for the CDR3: TGTGCCAGCAGTGAACCTACGGGTTCACCCCTCCACTTT.